The 30 T cell receptor beta chains below come from one sample, sequenced in a study of neoadjuvant anti-PD-1 for oral cavity cancer. The protocol was immunoSEQ multiplex PCR, while the TCRdb copy is restricted to in-frame clones and leaves out a portion. The sample lists about 15,000 clones, roughly 69% occurring once. The sequencing used PBMCs, collected before nivolumab (anti-PD-1) treatment. The origin of the receptors is a person between 35 and 79 years old with oral cavity squamous cell carcinoma.

This clone was found a few times. This chain uses TRBV6-6 with TRBJ1-1; D might be TRBD1 (6 bases). Germline CDR1 is MNHNY and CDR2 is SVGAGI (reference sequence). Trimming took off 7 bases at V and 6 bases at J, with 18 bases between the two ends. The CDR3 totals 14 residues. The CDR3 loop is CASTTGGGRPEAFF. The CDR3 coding sequence is TGTGCCAGCACCACGGGGGGCGGGAGGCCTGAAGCTTTCTTT.

V is TRBV19 and J is TRBJ2-2; D is undetermined. In germline, CDR1 is LNHDA, CDR2 SQIVND (reference sequence). Trimming took 5 bases from V and 6 from J, leaving 10 bases between them. This CDR3 is 13 amino acids long. CDR3 sequence: CASSSLSSGELFF. DNA of the CDR3: TGTGCCAGTAGTTCCCTGTCCTCCGGGGAGCTGTTTTTT.

The chain carries TRBV29-1 and TRBJ2-1; possible D gene TRBD2, 5 bases. The CDR3 loop spans 15 amino acids. The V end was cut by 7 bases, the J end by 7 bases, with 23 bases between. From germline, CDR1 is SQVTM and CDR2 ANQGSEA. CDR3 region: CSGEGPRGSPNEQFF. The CDR3 DNA reads TGCAGCGGTGAGGGTCCCCGAGGATCCCCGAATGAGCAGTTCTTC.

The rearrangement uses TRBV6-1 and TRBJ2-3; perhaps TRBD2 as D (6 bases). The CDR3 covers 15 residues. Trimming pared 7 bases from V and 0 bases from J, leaving 14 bases between. Germline values: CDR1 MNHNS, CDR2 SASEGT. In DNA form, the CDR3 reads TGTGCCAGCATACCGAGGCGGGAAAGCACAGATACGCAGTATTTT. It is translated as CASIPRRESTDTQYF.

V and J are TRBV7-3 and TRBJ2-1; D might be TRBD1 (5 bases). Germline CDR1 is SGHTA and CDR2 is FQGTGA. The V end lost 4 bases, the J end lost 8 bases, and 21 bases lay between the germline ends. The CDR3 is made up of 16 amino acids. CDR3 amino acids: CASSSKTVPRFDEQFF. The CDR3 DNA sequence: TGTGCCAGCAGCTCCAAGACAGTCCCGAGGTTCGATGAGCAGTTCTTC. The full variable domain, with the rest looked up from reference TRBV7-3 and TRBJ2-1, is GAGVSQTPSNKVTEKGKYVELRCDPISGHTALYWYRQSLGQGPEFLIYFQGTGAADDSGLPNDRFFAVRPEGSVSTLKIQRTERGDSAVYLCASSSKTVPRFDEQFFGPGTRLTVL.

The chain has TRBV6-6 and TRBJ1-2; 7 nucleotides line up with TRBD1. CDR1 and CDR2 (germline): MNHNY, SVGAGI (reference sequence). The CDR3 spans 14 residues. The junction had 8 bases not matched to a gene; V was cut back by 2 bases and J by 8 bases. The CDR3 is CASSYPPAGGGYTF. CDR3 sequence (DNA): TGTGCCAGCAGTTACCCCCCGGCAGGGGGGGGCTACACCTTC.

The CDR3 DNA is TGTGCCAGCAGCTCGGGTGCGGGAAACACCATATATTTT. It encodes CASSSGAGNTIYF. V usage is TRBV7-9 and J usage is TRBJ1-3, with no clear D. This CDR3 contains 13 residues. The germline gives CDR1 SEHNR, CDR2 FQNEAQ (reference sequence). Trimming took 4 bases from V and 4 from J, leaving 8 bases between them.

This clone was seen more than once but under ten times. V gene TRBV6-5 combines with J gene TRBJ1-1; the match to TRBD1 covers 7 bases. Trimming cost V 5 bases and J 4 bases; bases outside gene matches: 7. The CDR3 contains 14 residues. In germline, CDR1 is MNHEY, CDR2 SVGAGI. CDR3 coding DNA: TGTGCCAGCAGTGGTCACACAGGGGCCACTGAAGCTTTCTTT. Amino acid sequence: CASSGHTGATEAFF.

The rearrangement uses TRBV30 and TRBJ2-5; 10 nucleotides agree with TRBD2. After removal of 4 bases from V and 1 base from J, the junction contained 9 bases not matched to a gene. Germline loops: CDR1 GTSNPN, CDR2 SVGIG (reference sequence). The CDR3 is 16 residues long. CDR3 nucleotide sequence: TGTGCCTGGACCATTGGACTAGCGGTTCCCCAAGAGACCCAGTACTTC. It translates to CAWTIGLAVPQETQYF.

In this sample, this clone turned up once. The rearrangement uses TRBV5-6 and TRBJ2-3; D perhaps matches TRBD1 (6 bases). V lost 1 base, J lost 3 bases, and 18 bases lay in between. Germline values: CDR1 SGHDT, CDR2 YYEEEE. This CDR3 is built from 17 residues. The CDR3 sequence: CASSLRLSIGGTDTQYF. The DNA of the CDR3 is TGTGCCAGCAGCTTGAGATTATCAATAGGGGGTACAGATACGCAGTATTTT.

The rearrangement links TRBV30 to TRBJ1-5; no firm D call. Germline-derived CDR1 and CDR2 are GTSNPN and SVGIG (reference sequence). The CDR3 contains 13 residues. With 2 bases removed from V and 4 bases from J, the gap between germline ends came to 9 bases. CDR3 nucleotides: TGTGCCTGGAGTAAGTCCGAGAATCAGCCCCAGCATTTT. Protein: CAWSKSENQPQHF.

The chain couples TRBV30 to TRBJ2-3; the D gene is possibly TRBD2 (5 bases). Germline CDR1 is GTSNPN and CDR2 is SVGIG (reference sequence). V was trimmed by 0 bases and J by 1 base, leaving 14 bases between them. This CDR3 is built from 16 residues. Here the CDR3 reads CAWSVLWETGTDTQYF. The CDR3 nucleotides read TGTGCCTGGAGTGTACTATGGGAGACGGGCACAGATACGCAGTATTTT.

The chain is built from TRBV6-5 and TRBJ2-5; 10 bases match TRBD2. CDR1 and CDR2 from the germline V gene are MNHEY and SVGAGI. The CDR3 runs to 14 residues. V was clipped by 5 bases and J by 4 bases; unmatched bases: 4. CDR3 in amino acids: CASSPGLAAETQYF. CDR3 in DNA: TGTGCCAGCAGTCCCGGACTAGCGGCAGAGACCCAGTACTTC.

V and J are TRBV6-6 and TRBJ1-5; D is unclear. There are 14 residues in the CDR3. The V gene's germline CDR1 is MNHNY and CDR2 SVGAGI (reference sequence). Trimming left V 2 bases short and J 1 base short, with 6 bases between. CDR3 DNA: TGTGCCAGCAGTTACATGGGCAGCAATCAGCCCCAGCATTTT. Amino acid sequence: CASSYMGSNQPQHF.

V usage is TRBV7-8 and J usage is TRBJ2-7, with D unclear. Germline V lookup: CDR1 SGHVS, CDR2 FQNEAQ. The CDR3 length is 13 residues. V shed 11 bases and J shed 6 bases, with 20 bases lying between them. The CDR3 nucleotides are TGTGCCGGCTCCTGGACCATCCTGGGCGAGCAGTACTTC. Translation gives CAGSWTILGEQYF.

The chain has TRBV27 and TRBJ1-5; 7 bases agree with TRBD1. The CDR3 sequence is 15 residues long. CDR1 and CDR2 (germline): MNHEY, SMNVEV (reference sequence). V was pared by 6 bases and J by 0 bases, with 5 bases of the junction left unmatched. CDR3 DNA sequence: TGTGCCAGCAGCAACAGGGGCAATAGCAATCAGCCCCAGCATTTT. Its translation is CASSNRGNSNQPQHF.

V is TRBV23-1 and J is TRBJ1-5; possibly TRBD1 for D (6 bases). TRBV23-1 is annotated as an ORF whose role is uncertain. The ends were cut back, 2 bases at V and 4 bases at J, with 21 bases in the middle. The CDR3 sequence is 18 residues long. CDR3 bases: TGCGCCAGCAGTCAACCTCGGGGGCTGACAGGAAAGAATCAGCCCCAGCATTTT. This translates into CASSQPRGLTGKNQPQHF.

The chain recombines TRBV2 with TRBJ2-7, with D hard to call. The V gene lost 4 bases and the J gene lost 4 bases, with 5 bases spanning the gap. The CDR3 spans 11 residues. From germline, CDR1 is SNHLY and CDR2 FYNNEI. Written as DNA, the CDR3 is TGTGCCAGCAGTGGTCAGTACGAGCAGTACTTC. It is translated as CASSGQYEQYF. Supplemented by reference TRBV2 and TRBJ2-7, the full variable domain reads EPEVTQTPSHQVTQMGQEVILRCVPISNHLYFYWYRQILGQKVEFLVSFYNNEISEKSEIFDDQFSVERPDGSNFTLKIRSTKLEDSAMYFCASSGQYEQYFGPGTRLTVT.

The table lists this clone with a few counts. The chain recombines TRBV5-1 with TRBJ2-5, with a possible D match to TRBD1 (6 bases). The germline CDR1 and CDR2 sequences are SGHRS and YFSETQ. The CDR3 covers 15 residues. The V end lost 3 bases, the J end lost 5 bases, and 17 bases lay between the germline ends. The CDR3 protein is CASSSRQASGETQYF. The CDR3 DNA sequence: TGCGCCAGCAGCTCACGACAGGCTTCCGGGGAGACCCAGTACTTC.

This clone was picked up a small number of times. The chain uses TRBV7-9 and TRBJ1-1; D ambiguous. The length of the CDR3 is 12 residues. The V and J ends lost 0 bases and 7 bases respectively, with 6 bases between them. CDR1 and CDR2 from the germline V gene are SEHNR and FQNEAQ (reference sequence). The CDR3 DNA follows: TGTGCCAGCAGCTTAGCGTGGGATGAAGCTTTCTTT. Encoded protein: CASSLAWDEAFF.

This clone was counted only a few times. V and J are TRBV19 and TRBJ1-5; a possible D gene is TRBD1 (6 bases). The V end was cut by 6 bases, the J end by 3 bases, with 12 bases between. The germline V gene has CDR1 LNHDA and CDR2 SQIVND (reference sequence). The CDR3 spans 14 residues. CDR3 nucleotides: TGTGCCAGTAGCAACAGGGACTCCAATCAGCCCCAGCATTTT. This translates into CASSNRDSNQPQHF.

This sequence joins TRBV25-1 and TRBJ1-1; no clear D gene. Germline V CDR1 and CDR2: MGHDK, SYGVNS. V gave up 9 bases and J gave up 0 bases, with 8 bases separating them. The length of the CDR3 is 12 residues. CDR3 nucleotides: TGTGCCAGTACGACCCTGAACACTGAAGCTTTCTTT. Its translation: CASTTLNTEAFF.

The V gene is TRBV15, the J gene TRBJ1-1; D gene uncertain. V was clipped by 8 bases and J by 5 bases, with 15 bases between them. The CDR3 consists of 13 residues. In germline, CDR1 is LNHNV, CDR2 YYDKDF (reference sequence). As DNA, the CDR3 is TGTGCCACCGCCCTAGGAAGAAGGACTGAAGCTTTCTTT. Its protein is CATALGRRTEAFF.

This rearrangement joins TRBV6-5 to TRBJ2-7; D not certain. V was clipped by 0 bases and J by 6 bases, with 6 bases between them. This CDR3 comprises 12 residues. CDR1 MNHEY and CDR2 SVGAGI come from the germline V gene. As DNA, the CDR3 is TGTGCCAGCAGTTACTCGGGTTTCGAGCAGTACTTC. Residues: CASSYSGFEQYF.

The chain carries TRBV28 and TRBJ1-5; D call uncertain. The CDR3 spans 14 residues. Trimming left V 2 bases short and J 2 bases short, with 7 bases between. The germline CDR1 and CDR2 sequences are MDHEN and SYDVKM. The CDR3 loop reads CASSLRLGNQPQHF. DNA of the CDR3: TGTGCCAGCAGTTTAAGGCTGGGCAATCAGCCCCAGCATTTT.

This sequence joins TRBV25-1 and TRBJ1-4; D remains ambiguous. CDR1 is MGHDK and CDR2 is SYGVNS in the germline V gene. The CDR3 sequence is 15 residues long. Trimming removed 3 bases at V and 7 bases at J, with 15 bases between. The chain's CDR3 is CASSDAGGGREKLFF. The CDR3 region has the DNA TGTGCCAGCAGTGATGCGGGAGGAGGACGTGAAAAACTGTTTTTT.

The chain recombines TRBV30 with TRBJ2-7; D is ambiguous. Germline CDR1 is GTSNPN and CDR2 is SVGIG (reference sequence). The CDR3 spans 15 residues. The V end was cut by 0 bases, the J end by 2 bases, with 14 bases between. The CDR3 nucleotides are TGTGCCTGGAGTGTATCGAGGACGGTAACCTACGAGCAGTACTTC. Translating it yields CAWSVSRTVTYEQYF.

The V call is TRBV2, the J call TRBJ2-7; TRBD2 might be the D (5 bases). Trimming left V 6 bases short and J 4 bases short, with 10 bases between. The CDR3 spans 12 residues. The germline V gene has CDR1 SNHLY and CDR2 FYNNEI. CDR3 bases: TGTGCCAGCAGATCCCTAGCTTACGAGCAGTACTTC. The encoded protein is CASRSLAYEQYF.

J is TRBJ1-2 and V is TRBV27; 7 nucleotides line up with TRBD1. Germline CDR1 MNHEY, CDR2 SMNVEV (reference sequence). V was pared by 6 bases and J by 7 bases, with 14 bases of the junction left unmatched. The CDR3 contains 15 residues. The CDR3 protein is CASSPIGRGSFGYTF. The CDR3 DNA reads as TGTGCCAGCAGCCCCATCGGCAGGGGGAGTTTTGGCTACACCTTC.

This clone showed up just once. The chain uses TRBV7-8 and TRBJ2-1; 8 nucleotides match TRBD2. The length of the CDR3 is 17 residues. The V and J ends lost 0 bases and 4 bases, in that order; junction bases with no gene match: 8. Germline loops: CDR1 SGHVS, CDR2 FQNEAQ. CDR3: CASSLALAGWGYNEQFF. CDR3 bases: TGTGCCAGCAGCTTAGCGTTAGCGGGATGGGGTTACAATGAGCAGTTCTTC.